This T cell receptor beta chain was identified in a study of T cell repertoires in cytomegalovirus infection. Looking at the study overall: Indicated by public TCR beta signatures were CMV infection and matching HLA type.

This clonotype was counted ten times or more. Its specificity is not known. Study results and caveats: The ex vivo response was dominated by HLA-C-restricted CMV-specific TCR beta clonotypes.

TCRdb re-called the reads with MiXCR, one entry per CDR3 protein. Seen here are about 130,000 distinct CDR3 sequences, under 30% observed once, and the top ten hold 34%. Trimming removed 2 bases at V and 2 bases at J, with 10 bases between. The CDR3 is made up of 14 amino acids. The germline V gene encodes CDR1 SGHTA and CDR2 FQGNSA. This sequence joins TRBV7-2 and TRBJ2-7; D may be TRBD1 or TRBD2 (5 bases each). The sample taken for sequencing was PBMCs, sequenced either directly or after in vitro stimulation (not recorded which). This TCR derives from a human donor in good health (CMV status not recorded). Some clones in this sample may be carry-over from other donors' samples. CDR3 sequence reads: CASSLQGPAYEQYF. For the CDR3, the DNA is TGTGCCAGCAGCTTACAGGGACCGGCCTACGAGCAGTACTTC.